This TCR beta chain stems from a study of T cell repertoires in cytomegalovirus infection. Study-level background: CMV epitopes that were recently identified and HLA-C-restricted were used alongside well-studied HLA-B-restricted ones. From public TCR beta signatures came an indication of both CMV infection and matching HLA type.

With respect to this clonotype: The antigen is unknown.

TCRdb ran MiXCR on the reads and lists one entry per CDR3 protein. Seen here are approximately 120,000 distinct CDR3 sequences, more than 30% observed once, and the top ten hold about 53%. The CDR3 extends over 16 amino acids. CDR1 and CDR2 (germline): LNHDA, SQIVND (reference sequence). Trimming at V came to 5 bases and at J to 9 bases, leaving 10 bases not matched to a gene. General study results and limits: Within the response measured ex vivo, HLA-C-restricted CMV-specific TCR beta clonotypes were dominant. Totalled public TCR beta family frequency picked out people who carried CMV plus the relevant HLA.

The source material was CD8+ T cells from cultured PBMCs, sampled from culture after CMV antigen stimulation. The sequence was collected from a human donor in good health (CMV status not recorded). Some clones in this sample may be carry-over from other donors' samples. The genes are TRBV19 and TRBJ2-2; 12 nucleotides match TRBD2. The CDR3 DNA reads TGTGCCAGTAGTTCTTCTAGCGGGGGGGCCGCCTGGGAGCTGTTTTTT. Its translation is CASSSSSGGAAWELFF.